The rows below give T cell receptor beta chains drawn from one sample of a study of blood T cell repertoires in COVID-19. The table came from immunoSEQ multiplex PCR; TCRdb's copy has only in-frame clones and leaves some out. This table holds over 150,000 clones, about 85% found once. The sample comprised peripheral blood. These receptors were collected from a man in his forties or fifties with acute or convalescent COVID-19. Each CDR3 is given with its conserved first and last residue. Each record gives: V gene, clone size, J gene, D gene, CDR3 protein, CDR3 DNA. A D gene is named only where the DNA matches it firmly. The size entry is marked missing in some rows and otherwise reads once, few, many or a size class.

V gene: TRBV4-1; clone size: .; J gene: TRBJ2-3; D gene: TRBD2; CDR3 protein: CASSQAAGTDTQYF; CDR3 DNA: TGCGCCAGCAGCCAAGCAGCGGGGACAGATACGCAGTATTTT
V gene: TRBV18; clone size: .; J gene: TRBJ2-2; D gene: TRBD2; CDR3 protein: CASSPRPSGGDTGELFF; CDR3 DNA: TGTGCCAGCTCACCACGGCCTAGCGGGGGAGACACCGGGGAGCTGTTTTTT
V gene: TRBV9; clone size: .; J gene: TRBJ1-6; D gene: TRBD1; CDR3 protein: CASSVAGGLESPLHF; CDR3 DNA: TGTGCCAGCAGCGTAGCAGGGGGCCTAGAATCACCCCTCCACTTT
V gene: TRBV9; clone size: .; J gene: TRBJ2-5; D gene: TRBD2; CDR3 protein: CASSVGGGGAQETQYF; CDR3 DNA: TGTGCCAGCAGCGTAGGTGGCGGGGGAGCACAAGAGACCCAGTACTTC
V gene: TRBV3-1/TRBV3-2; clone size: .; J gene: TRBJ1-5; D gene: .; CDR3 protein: CASSQDTGYGQPQHF; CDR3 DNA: TGTGCCAGCAGCCAAGATACAGGGTATGGTCAGCCCCAGCATTTT
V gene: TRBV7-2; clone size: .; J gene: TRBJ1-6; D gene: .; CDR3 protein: CASSLVRQSSYNSPLHF; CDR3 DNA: TGTGCCAGCAGCTTAGTACGACAGAGCTCCTATAATTCACCCCTCCACTTT
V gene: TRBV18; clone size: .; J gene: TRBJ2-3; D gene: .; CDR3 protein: CASSPSAGAGTDTQYF; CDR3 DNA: TGTGCCAGCTCACCGTCTGCGGGGGCCGGCACAGATACGCAGTATTTT
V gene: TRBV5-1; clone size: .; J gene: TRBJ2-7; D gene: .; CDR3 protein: CASSGGTDYEQYF; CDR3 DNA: TGCGCCAGCAGCGGCGGGACTGATTACGAGCAGTACTTC
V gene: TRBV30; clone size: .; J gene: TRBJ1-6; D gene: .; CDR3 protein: CAWLNSYNSPLHF; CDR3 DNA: TGTGCCTGGCTAAATTCTTATAATTCACCCCTCCACTTT
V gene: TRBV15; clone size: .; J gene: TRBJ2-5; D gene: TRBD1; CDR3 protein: CATSRDSRGWETQYF; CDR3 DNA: TGTGCCACCAGCAGAGATAGCAGGGGGTGGGAGACCCAGTACTTC
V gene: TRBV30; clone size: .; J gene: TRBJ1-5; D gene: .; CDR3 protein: CAYQAGNQPQHF; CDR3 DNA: TGTGCCTATCAGGCTGGCAATCAGCCCCAGCATTTT
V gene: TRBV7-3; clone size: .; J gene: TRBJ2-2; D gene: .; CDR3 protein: CASQSRGTGELFF; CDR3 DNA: TGTGCCAGCCAGTCCAGGGGCACCGGGGAGCTGTTTTTT
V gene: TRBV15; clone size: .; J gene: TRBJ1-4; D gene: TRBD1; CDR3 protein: CATSRGGTDEKLFF; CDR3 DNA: TGTGCCACCAGCAGAGGAGGGACAGATGAAAAACTGTTTTTT
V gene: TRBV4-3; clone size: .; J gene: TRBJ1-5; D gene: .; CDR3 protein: CASSQDVRSNQPQHF; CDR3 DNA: TGCGCCAGCAGCCAAGATGTCCGTAGCAATCAGCCCCAGCATTTT
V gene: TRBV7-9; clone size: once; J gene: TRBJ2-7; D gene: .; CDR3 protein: CASSPDNSDEQYF; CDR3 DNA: TGTGCCAGCAGCCCGGACAATTCGGACGAGCAGTACTTC
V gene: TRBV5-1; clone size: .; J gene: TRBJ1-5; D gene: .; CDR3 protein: CASSLGGGDQPQHF; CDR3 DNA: TGCGCCAGCAGCTTGGGGGGGGGCGATCAGCCCCAGCATTTT
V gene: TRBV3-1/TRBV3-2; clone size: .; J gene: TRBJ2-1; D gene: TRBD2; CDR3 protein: CASSQAGGLNEQFF; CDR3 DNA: TGTGCCAGCAGCCAGGCGGGGGGGCTGAATGAGCAGTTCTTC
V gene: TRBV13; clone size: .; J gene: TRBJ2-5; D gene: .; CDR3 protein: CASSDTGGGETQYF; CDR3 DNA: TGTGCCAGCAGCGACACAGGGGGGGGAGAGACCCAGTACTTC
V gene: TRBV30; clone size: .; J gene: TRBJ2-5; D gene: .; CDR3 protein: CAWSVVGMGAWETQYF; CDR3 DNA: TGTGCCTGGAGTGTAGTCGGTATGGGGGCGTGGGAGACCCAGTACTTC
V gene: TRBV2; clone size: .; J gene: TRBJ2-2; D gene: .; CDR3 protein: CATKGDTGELFF; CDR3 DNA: TGCGCCACCAAAGGGGACACCGGGGAGCTGTTTTTT
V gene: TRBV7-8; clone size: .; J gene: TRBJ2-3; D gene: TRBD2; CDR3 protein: CASILRLHSGGFSTDTQYF; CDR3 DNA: TGTGCCAGCATCCTTCGATTACATAGCGGGGGGTTTAGCACAGATACGCAGTATTTT
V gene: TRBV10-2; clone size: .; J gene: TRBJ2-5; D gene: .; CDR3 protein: CASSESILGLPQETQYF; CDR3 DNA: TGCGCCAGCAGTGAGTCGATACTGGGACTCCCTCAAGAGACCCAGTACTTC
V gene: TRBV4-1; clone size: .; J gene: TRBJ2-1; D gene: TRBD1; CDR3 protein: CASSPTPGQGSWGNEQFF; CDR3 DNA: TGCGCCAGCAGCCCGACGCCGGGACAGGGGTCGTGGGGCAATGAGCAGTTCTTC
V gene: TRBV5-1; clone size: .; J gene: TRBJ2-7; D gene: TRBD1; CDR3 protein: CASSLGQGLYEQYF; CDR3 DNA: TGCGCCAGCAGCTTGGGACAGGGGCTATACGAGCAGTACTTC
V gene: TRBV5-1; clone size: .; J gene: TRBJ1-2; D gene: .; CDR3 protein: CASSPSRFNYGYTF; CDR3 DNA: TGCGCCAGCAGCCCCTCCCGTTTTAACTATGGCTACACCTTC
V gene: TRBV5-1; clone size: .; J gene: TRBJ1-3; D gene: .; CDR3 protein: CASSLSFSGGSTGNTIYF; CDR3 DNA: TGCGCCAGCAGCTTGTCTTTTTCGGGAGGGTCGACTGGAAACACCATATATTTT
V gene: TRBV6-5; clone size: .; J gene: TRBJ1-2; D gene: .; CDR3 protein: CASSPAGRDGYTF; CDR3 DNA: TGTGCCAGCTCTCCAGCCGGGAGAGATGGCTACACCTTC
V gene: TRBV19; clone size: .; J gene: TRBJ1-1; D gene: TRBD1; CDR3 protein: CASSQGLGTEAFF; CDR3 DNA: TGTGCCTCATCACAGGGGTTGGGCACTGAAGCTTTCTTT
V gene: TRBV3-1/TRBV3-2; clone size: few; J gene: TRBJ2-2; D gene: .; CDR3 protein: CASSPSDTLGELFF; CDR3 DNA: TGTGCCAGCAGCCCCTCTGACACCCTCGGGGAGCTGTTTTTT
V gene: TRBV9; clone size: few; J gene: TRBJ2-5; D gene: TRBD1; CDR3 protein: CASSVAGQAGETQYF; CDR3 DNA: TGTGCCAGCAGCGTAGCGGGACAGGCGGGAGAGACCCAGTACTTC
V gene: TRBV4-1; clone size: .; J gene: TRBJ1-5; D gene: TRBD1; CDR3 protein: CASSQDQSGQSNQPQHF; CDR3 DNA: TGCGCCAGCAGCCAAGATCAATCGGGACAGAGCAATCAGCCCCAGCATTTT
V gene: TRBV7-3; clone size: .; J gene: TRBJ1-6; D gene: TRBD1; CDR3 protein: CASSLTPNRGNSPLHF; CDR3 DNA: TGTGCCAGCAGCTTAACGCCCAACAGGGGAAATTCACCCCTCCACTTT
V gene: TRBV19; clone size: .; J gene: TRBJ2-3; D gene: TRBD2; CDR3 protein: CASKGTSGASSTDTQYF; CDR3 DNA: TGTGCCAGTAAGGGGACTAGCGGGGCCTCTAGCACAGATACGCAGTATTTT
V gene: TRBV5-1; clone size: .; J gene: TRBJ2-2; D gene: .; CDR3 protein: CASSFEVAGELFF; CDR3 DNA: TGCGCCAGCAGCTTCGAGGTTGCCGGGGAGCTGTTTTTT
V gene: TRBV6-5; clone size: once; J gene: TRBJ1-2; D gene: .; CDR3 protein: CASRPDRSYGYTF; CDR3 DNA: TGTGCCAGCAGGCCTGACAGATCCTATGGCTACACCTTC
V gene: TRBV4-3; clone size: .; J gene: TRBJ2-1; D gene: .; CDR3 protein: CASSEGSGQSYNEQFF; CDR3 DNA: TGCGCCAGCAGCGAGGGAAGTGGGCAGTCCTACAATGAGCAGTTCTTC
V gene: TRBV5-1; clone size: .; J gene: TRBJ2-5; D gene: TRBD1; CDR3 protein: CASSLGGVPGTGFGETQYF; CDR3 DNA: TGCGCCAGCAGCTTGGGAGGGGTACCCGGGACAGGGTTTGGAGAGACCCAGTACTTC
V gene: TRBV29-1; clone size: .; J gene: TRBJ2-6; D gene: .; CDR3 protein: CSVLSGANVLTF; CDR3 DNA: TGCAGCGTCTTATCTGGGGCCAACGTCCTGACTTTC
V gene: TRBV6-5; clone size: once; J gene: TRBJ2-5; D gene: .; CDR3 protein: CASSTFRETQYF; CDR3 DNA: TGTGCCAGCAGTACTTTTCGGGAGACCCAGTACTTC
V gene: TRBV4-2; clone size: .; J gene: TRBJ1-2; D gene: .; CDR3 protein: CASSQVQDLYGYTF; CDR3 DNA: TGTGCCAGCAGCCAAGTACAGGACCTCTATGGCTACACCTTC
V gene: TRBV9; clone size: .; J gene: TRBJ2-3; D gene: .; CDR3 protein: CASRGAGSTDTQYF; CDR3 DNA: TGTGCCAGCAGGGGTGCGGGCAGCACAGATACGCAGTATTTT
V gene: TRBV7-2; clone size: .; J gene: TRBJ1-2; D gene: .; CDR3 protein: CASSSRQANYGYTF; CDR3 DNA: TGTGCCAGCAGCTCCCGACAAGCTAACTATGGCTACACCTTC
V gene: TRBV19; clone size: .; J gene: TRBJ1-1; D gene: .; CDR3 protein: CASSIEGANTEAFF; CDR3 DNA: TGTGCCAGTAGTATAGAGGGGGCGAACACTGAAGCTTTCTTT